This paragraph covers one TCR beta chain sequence. Its antigen specificity is not known. Base quality data are lacking; no much larger clone is found one base away. Donors were around 37 systemically healthy Caucasian individuals from Russia aged roughly 6 to 90 years. Roughly 10 milliliters of peripheral blood were collected from each donor into EDTA-treated Vacutainer tubes. PBMCs were isolated by Ficoll-Paque density-gradient centrifugation, with at least 6 million obtained per sample. Trizol reagent was used to extract total RNA from PBMCs, with at least 5.5 micrograms per sample. For every donor, flow cytometry on a PBMC aliquot measured the percentage of naive CD45RAhigh/CD27high T cells. This sample is drawn from a study of blood T cells in healthy people across ages (dated by TCRdb to between 2015 and 2016). For context, the study as a whole: Template switching captured roughly one uniquely barcoded TCR beta cDNA molecule per two T cells in model experiments. To track age-related changes in TCR beta repertoire diversity, the study relied on deep sequencing normalized with unique cDNA molecular identifiers. Donors were grouped into four age groups: young (average about 15 years), middle-aged (under 40), aged (roughly 62) and long-lived (over 80). Donors of different ages were randomly distributed across sequencing lanes to avoid experimental bias. For two donors (one aged 18 to 29 and one aged 80 or older), the study analyzed two additional independent replicas of 1 million unique cDNA reads from the same blood draw.

Study-wide conclusions, independent of this receptor: Compared with the aged group, the long-lived group had more naive CD4+ T cells, fewer expanded clones and increased TCR diversity, suggesting age selection. Since profiling was done on bulk unsorted PBMCs, naive and antigen-experienced compartments could not be conclusively compared. Estimates of total diversity based on one million sequenced T cells were considered lower bounds and underestimates. As age increased, observed TCR beta diversity per million T cells dropped in a roughly linear way, and a significant reduction was already evident by age roughly 36. Because donor CMV infection status was unknown, age-related changes in expanded clonotypes were potentially confounded. Observed TCR beta diversity correlated strongly with the percentage of naive T cells measured by flow cytometry.

Receptor libraries were prepared by 5' RACE. A second PCR of about 7 to 12 cycles was run with a J-beta primer mix and a sample-barcoded 5' primer. A template-switch 5' adaptor carrying 12 random nucleotides introduced a unique molecular identifier onto each TCR beta cDNA molecule. Each sample yielded at least 2.5 million CDR3-containing paired-end reads. The Mint cDNA synthesis kit, primed by a TRBC-specific oligonucleotide, was used to synthesize first-strand cDNA from all RNA. All cDNA was treated with uracil-DNA glycosylase and then went through a first 18-cycle PCR with the universal primers M1SS and BC2_uni_R. The paper's processing steps were these. Normalization of each sample was performed by random selection of 1 million high-quality reads, each carrying a distinct molecular identifier. Reads with shared molecular identifiers were discarded instead of being binned into consensus sequences. MiTCR, set to a Q25 quality threshold and the strictest error-elimination algorithm, was used for CDR3 identification, clonotype clustering and error correction. A nonparametric unseen species model with Euler transformation was used to estimate lower-bound total TCR beta diversity. The public reads were reanalyzed by TCRdb: fastp trimming at Q25, MiXCR alignment, in-frame beta chains only. Rows with one shared CDR3 protein collapse into an entry with the most common genes and DNA. TCRdb assigned the V and J calls; the authors' analysis was not used. A total of around 2 million distinct CDR3 sequences appear in this sample, 39% of them only once. The ten biggest clones cover more than 20% of the sample.

The source material was blood. This sequence was found in a human donor in good health.

The CDR3 protein sequence reads: CASSSVTAQNTEAFF. The bases read TGTGCCAGCAGCTCTGTAACCGCCCAGAACACTGAAGCTTTCTTT. The chain couples TRBV11-2 to TRBJ1-1; the D gene remains uncertain. The CDR3 covers 15 residues, taking in both the cysteine and the phenylalanine. The DNA shown is the 45-base CDR3, in frame from base 1. CDR1 is given as SGHAT and CDR2 as FQNNGV, both from the germline V gene. V lost 4 bases and J lost 1 base; the stretch between them is 13 bases long.